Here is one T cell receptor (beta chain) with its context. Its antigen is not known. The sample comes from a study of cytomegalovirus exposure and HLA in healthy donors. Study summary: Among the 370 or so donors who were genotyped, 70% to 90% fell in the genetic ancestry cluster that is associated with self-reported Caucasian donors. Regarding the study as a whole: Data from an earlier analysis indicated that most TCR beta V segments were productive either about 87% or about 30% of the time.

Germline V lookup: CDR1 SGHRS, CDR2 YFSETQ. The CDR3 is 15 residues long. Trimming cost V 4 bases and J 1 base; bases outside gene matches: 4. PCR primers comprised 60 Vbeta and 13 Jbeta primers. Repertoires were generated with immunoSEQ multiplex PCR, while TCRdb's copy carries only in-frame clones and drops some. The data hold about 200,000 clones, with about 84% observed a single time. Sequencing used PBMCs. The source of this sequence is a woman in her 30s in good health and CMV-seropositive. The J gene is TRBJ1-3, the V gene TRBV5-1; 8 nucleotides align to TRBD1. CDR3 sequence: CASSRTGNSGNTIYF. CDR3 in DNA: TGCGCCAGCAGCCGGACAGGGAATTCTGGAAACACCATATATTTT.